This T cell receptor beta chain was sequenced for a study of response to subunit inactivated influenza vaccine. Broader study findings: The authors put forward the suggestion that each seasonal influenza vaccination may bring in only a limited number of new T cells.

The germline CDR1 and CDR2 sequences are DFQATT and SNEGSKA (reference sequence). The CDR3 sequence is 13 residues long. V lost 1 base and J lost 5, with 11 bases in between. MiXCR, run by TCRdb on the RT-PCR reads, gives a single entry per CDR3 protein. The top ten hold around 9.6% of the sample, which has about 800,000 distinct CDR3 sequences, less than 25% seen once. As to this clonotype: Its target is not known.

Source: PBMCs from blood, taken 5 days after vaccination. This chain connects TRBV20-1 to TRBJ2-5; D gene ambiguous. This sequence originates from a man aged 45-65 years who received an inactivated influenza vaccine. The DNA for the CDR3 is TGCAGTGCTAGAGTTTCGGGCGAGGAGACCCAGTACTTC. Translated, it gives CSARVSGEETQYF.